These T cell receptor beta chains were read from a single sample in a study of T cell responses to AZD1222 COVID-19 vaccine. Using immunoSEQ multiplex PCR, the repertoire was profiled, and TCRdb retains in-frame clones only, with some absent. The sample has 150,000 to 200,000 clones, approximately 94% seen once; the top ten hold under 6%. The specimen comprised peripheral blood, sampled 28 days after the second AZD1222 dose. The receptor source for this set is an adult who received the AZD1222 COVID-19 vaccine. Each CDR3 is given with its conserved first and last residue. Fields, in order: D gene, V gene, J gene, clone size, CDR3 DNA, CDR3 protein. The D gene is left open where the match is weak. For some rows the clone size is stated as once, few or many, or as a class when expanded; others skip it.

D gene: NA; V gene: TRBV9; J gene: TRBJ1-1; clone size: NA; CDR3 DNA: TGTGCCAGCAGCGTGGGGGCGCGGACTGAAGCTTTCTTT; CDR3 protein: CASSVGARTEAFF
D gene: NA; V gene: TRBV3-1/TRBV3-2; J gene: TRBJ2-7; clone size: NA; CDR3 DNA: TGTGCCAGCAGCCTTCGAGGGGGGAACACCGACTACGAGCAGTACTTC; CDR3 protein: CASSLRGGNTDYEQYF
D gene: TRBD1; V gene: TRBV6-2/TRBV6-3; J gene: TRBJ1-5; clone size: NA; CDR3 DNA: TGTGCCAGCAGTTCCCCCGGGACAGCGATTATGGAGCCCCAGCATTTT; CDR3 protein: CASSSPGTAIMEPQHF
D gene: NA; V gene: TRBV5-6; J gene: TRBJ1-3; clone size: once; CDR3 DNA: TGTGCCAGCAGCACCTACCAGTACAGGTTCGAATCTGGAAACACCATATATTTT; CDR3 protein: CASSTYQYRFESGNTIYF
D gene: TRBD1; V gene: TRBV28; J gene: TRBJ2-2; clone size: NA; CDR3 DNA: TGTGCCAGCAGTTTTCCCGGACAGGGGAGAACCGGGGAGCTGTTTTTT; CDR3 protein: CASSFPGQGRTGELFF
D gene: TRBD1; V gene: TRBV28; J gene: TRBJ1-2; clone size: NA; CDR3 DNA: TGTGCCAGCAGTTTCGACAGGGGGCTCGGCAGCTATGGCTACACCTTC; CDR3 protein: CASSFDRGLGSYGYTF
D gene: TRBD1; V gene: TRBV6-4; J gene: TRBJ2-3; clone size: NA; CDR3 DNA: TGTGCCAGCAGTGACAGGGGGCACGGCACAGATACGCAGTATTTT; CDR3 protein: CASSDRGHGTDTQYF
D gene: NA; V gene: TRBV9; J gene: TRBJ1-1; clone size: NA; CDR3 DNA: TGTGCCAGCAGTCTCGTGGGGGGGAACACTGAAGCTTTCTTT; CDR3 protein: CASSLVGGNTEAFF
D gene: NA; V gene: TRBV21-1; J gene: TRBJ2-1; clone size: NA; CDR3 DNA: TGTGCCAGCAGCAAGGGACTAGCGGAATACAATGAGCAGTTCTTC; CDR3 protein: CASSKGLAEYNEQFF
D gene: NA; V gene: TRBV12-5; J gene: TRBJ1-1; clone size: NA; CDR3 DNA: TGTGCTAGTGCCTTGGTACCGTCCTATCAGGGGAACACTGAAGCTTTCTTT; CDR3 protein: CASALVPSYQGNTEAFF
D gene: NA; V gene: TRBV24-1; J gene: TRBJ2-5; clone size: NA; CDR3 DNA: TGTGCCACCAGTGATCCTCCAGGCGAGAGGGGAGAGACCCAGTACTTC; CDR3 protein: CATSDPPGERGETQYF
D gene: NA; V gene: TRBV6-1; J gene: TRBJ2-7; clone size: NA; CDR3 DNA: TGTGCCAGCAGTCGGGACGGCGGGGACACCTACGAGCAGTACTTC; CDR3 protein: CASSRDGGDTYEQYF
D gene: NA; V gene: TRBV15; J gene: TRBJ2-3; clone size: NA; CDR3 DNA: TGTGCCACCAGCAGACCTCAACGCCGAGATACGCAGTATTTT; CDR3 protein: CATSRPQRRDTQYF
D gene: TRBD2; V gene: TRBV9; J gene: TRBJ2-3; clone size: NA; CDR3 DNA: TGTGCCAGCAGCGTAGTTGCGGGAGGTGGGGATACGCAGTATTTT; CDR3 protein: CASSVVAGGGDTQYF
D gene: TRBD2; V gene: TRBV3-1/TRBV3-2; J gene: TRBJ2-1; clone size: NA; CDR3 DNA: TGTGCCAGCAGCCAAGCGGGCGGGAGTCTGTACAATGAGCAGTTCTTC; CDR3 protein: CASSQAGGSLYNEQFF
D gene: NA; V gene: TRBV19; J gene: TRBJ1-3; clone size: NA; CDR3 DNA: TGTGCCAGTGCCGAACAACCTGTACTGAAACTTGACACCATATATTTT; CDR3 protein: CASAEQPVLKLDTIYF
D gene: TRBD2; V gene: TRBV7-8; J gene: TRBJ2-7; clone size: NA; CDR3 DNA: TGTGCCAGCAGCTTACCAGCGGGGGGTGGTTCCTACGAGCAGTACTTC; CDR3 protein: CASSLPAGGGSYEQYF
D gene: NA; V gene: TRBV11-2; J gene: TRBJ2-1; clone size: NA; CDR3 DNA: TGTGCCAGCAGCGCCCTACAAAGCCGACAAAATGAGCAGTTCTTC; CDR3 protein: CASSALQSRQNEQFF
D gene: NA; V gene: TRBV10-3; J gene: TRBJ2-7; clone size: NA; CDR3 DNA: TGTGCCATCAGTCGGGGCGCGTCCTACGAGCAGTACTTC; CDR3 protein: CAISRGASYEQYF
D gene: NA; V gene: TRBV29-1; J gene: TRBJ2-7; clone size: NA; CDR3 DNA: TGCAGCGTTGAAGATCCCGGGGACGGGGCGAGGGGGGAGCAGTACTTC; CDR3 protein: CSVEDPGDGARGEQYF
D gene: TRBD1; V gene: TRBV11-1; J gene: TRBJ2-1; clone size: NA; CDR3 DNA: TGTGCCAGCAGCCAGCGGGGACAGGGAAATGAGCAGTTCTTC; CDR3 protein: CASSQRGQGNEQFF
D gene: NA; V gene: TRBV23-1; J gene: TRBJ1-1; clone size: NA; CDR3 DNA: TGCGCCAGCAGTCAATCGATATATAGGGGCAGTACTGAAGCTTTCTTT; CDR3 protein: CASSQSIYRGSTEAFF
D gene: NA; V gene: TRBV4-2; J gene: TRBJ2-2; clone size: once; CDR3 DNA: TGTGCCAGCAGCCAAGACCAAACAGGGGAGCTGTTTTTT; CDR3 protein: CASSQDQTGELFF
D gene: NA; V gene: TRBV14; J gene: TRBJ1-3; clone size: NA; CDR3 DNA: TGTGCCAGCAGCCATGGTGGGGACACCATATATTTT; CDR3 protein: CASSHGGDTIYF
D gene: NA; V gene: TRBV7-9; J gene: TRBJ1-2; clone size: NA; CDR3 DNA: TGTGCCAGCGGAGATGCTCGGATGAAGGGCTACACCTTC; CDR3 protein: CASGDARMKGYTF
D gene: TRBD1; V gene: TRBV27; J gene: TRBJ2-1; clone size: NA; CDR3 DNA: TGTGCCAGCAGTCTGGACAGGAGCTCCTACAATGAGCAGTTCTTC; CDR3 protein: CASSLDRSSYNEQFF
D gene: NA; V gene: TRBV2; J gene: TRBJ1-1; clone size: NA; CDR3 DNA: TGTGCCAGCAGTGATTGGGGGGGTGACACTGAAGCTTTCTTT; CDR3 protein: CASSDWGGDTEAFF
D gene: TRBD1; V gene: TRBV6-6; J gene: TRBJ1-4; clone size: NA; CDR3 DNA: TGTGCCAGCAGTTGGGACAGGGGAAATGAAAAACTGTTTTTT; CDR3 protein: CASSWDRGNEKLFF
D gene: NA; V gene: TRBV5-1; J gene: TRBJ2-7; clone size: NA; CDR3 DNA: TGCGCCAGCAGCTTACAGCTGCCCGAGGGAGAGCAGTACTTC; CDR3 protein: CASSLQLPEGEQYF
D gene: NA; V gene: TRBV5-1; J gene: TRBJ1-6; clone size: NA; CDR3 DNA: TGCGCCAGCAGCTTCTCCTCAGGAAGTAATTCACCCCTCCACTTT; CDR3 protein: CASSFSSGSNSPLHF
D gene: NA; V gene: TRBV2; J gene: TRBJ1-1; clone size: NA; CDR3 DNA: TGTGCCAGCAGCAACTCGGGACACCGGAACACTGAAGCTTTCTTT; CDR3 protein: CASSNSGHRNTEAFF
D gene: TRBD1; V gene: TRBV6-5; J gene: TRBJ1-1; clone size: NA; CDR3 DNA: TGTGCCAGCAGTTACTCGATCAGGGGGACTGAAGCTTTCTTT; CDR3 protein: CASSYSIRGTEAFF
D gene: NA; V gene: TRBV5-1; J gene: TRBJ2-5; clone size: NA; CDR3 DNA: TGCGCCAGCAGCTTGGGAGGGGGGGCCGAGGAGACCCAGTACTTC; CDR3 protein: CASSLGGGAEETQYF
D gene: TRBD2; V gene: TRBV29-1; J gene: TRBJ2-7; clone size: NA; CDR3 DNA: TGCAGCGTTGGGACTAGCGACTCCTACGAGCAGTACTTC; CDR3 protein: CSVGTSDSYEQYF
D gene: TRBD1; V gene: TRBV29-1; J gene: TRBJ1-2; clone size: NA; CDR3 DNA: TGCAGCGTTGATGCAGGGGGCGCAGATGGCTACACCTTC; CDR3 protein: CSVDAGGADGYTF
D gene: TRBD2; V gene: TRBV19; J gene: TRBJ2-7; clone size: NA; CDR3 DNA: TGTGCCAGTAGTTTGGGACTAGCGGCCTCCTACGAGCAGTACTTC; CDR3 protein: CASSLGLAASYEQYF
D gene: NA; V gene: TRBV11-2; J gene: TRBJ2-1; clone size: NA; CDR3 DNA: TGTGCCAGCAGCTTTAGCGAGTACAATGAGCAGTTCTTC; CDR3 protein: CASSFSEYNEQFF
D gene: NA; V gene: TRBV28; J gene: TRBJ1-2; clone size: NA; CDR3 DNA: TGTGCCAGCACACCCGGGCGGGGGCACTATGGCTACACCTTC; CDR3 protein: CASTPGRGHYGYTF
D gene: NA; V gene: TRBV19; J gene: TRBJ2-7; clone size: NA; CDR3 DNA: TGTGCCAGTAGTATAGGGTTCGGCTACGAGCAGTACTTC; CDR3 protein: CASSIGFGYEQYF
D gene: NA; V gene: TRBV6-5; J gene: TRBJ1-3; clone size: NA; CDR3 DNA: TGTGCCAGCAGTTACAGGGTCGCTGGAAACACCATATATTTT; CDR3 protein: CASSYRVAGNTIYF
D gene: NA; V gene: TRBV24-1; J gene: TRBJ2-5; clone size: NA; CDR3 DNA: TGTGCCACCAGTGATCCTAGGGAAGAGACCCAGTACTTC; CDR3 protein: CATSDPREETQYF
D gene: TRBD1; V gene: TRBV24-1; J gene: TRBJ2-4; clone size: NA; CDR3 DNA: TGTGCCACCGGGGACAGAGAAAACATTCAGTACTTC; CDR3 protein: CATGDRENIQYF
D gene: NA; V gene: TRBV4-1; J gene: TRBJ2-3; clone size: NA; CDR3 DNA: TGCGCCAGCAGCCAAGACAGAGGAGGGGCTAGCACAGATACGCAGTATTTT; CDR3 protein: CASSQDRGGASTDTQYF
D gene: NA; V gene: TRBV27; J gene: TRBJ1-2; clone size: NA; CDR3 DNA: TGTGCCAGCAGTTTAGAGGGGAGGGCTGGCTACACCTTC; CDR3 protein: CASSLEGRAGYTF
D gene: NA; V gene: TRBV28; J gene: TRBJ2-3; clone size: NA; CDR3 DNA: TGTGCCAGCAGTTTGTCGCCCACTAGGGGTGGTTGGACAGATACGCAGTATTTT; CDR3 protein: CASSLSPTRGGWTDTQYF
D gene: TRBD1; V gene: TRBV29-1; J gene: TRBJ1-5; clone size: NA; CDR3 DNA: TGCAGCGTCCTTGGACAGGGGGGCAATCAGCCCCAGCATTTT; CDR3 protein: CSVLGQGGNQPQHF
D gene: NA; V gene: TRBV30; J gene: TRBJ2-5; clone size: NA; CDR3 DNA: TGTGCCTGGAGTCCCGTACGGGACCAGTACTTC; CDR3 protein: CAWSPVRDQYF
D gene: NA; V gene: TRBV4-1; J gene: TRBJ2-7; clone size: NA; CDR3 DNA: TGCGCCAGCAGCCAAGATAATGTCAGGGCCTACGAGCAGTACTTC; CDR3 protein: CASSQDNVRAYEQYF
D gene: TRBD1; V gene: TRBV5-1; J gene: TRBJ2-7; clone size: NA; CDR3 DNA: TGCGCCAGCAGCCTGGCACCTACCGGGACAGTGGAAAGCGAGCAGTACTTC; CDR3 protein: CASSLAPTGTVESEQYF
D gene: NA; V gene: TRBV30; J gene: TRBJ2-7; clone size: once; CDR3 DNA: TGTGCCTGGAGTAGCAGCTACGAGCAGTACTTC; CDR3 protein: CAWSSSYEQYF
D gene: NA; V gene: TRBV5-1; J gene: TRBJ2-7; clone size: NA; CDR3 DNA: TGCGCCAGCAGCCTTGACAGGTTACGCTACGAGCAGTACTTC; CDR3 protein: CASSLDRLRYEQYF